This T cell receptor (beta chain) was recorded in a study of STAT3 mutations in large granular lymphocyte leukemia. Whole-study findings and limits: Suggested: STAT3 mutation was not the ancestral event for these clonal expansions. Every T-cell large granular lymphocyte leukemia patient had at least one immunodominant TCR beta clonotype. All newly emerging clones after therapy were STAT3 wild type.

Assay: immunoSEQ multiplex PCR; the TCRdb copy retains only in-frame clones and omits some. The table lists about 10,000 clones, nearly 90% of them singletons. The CDR3 covers 16 residues. Germline assignment: CDR1 SGHRS and CDR2 YFSETQ. V lost 0 bases, J lost 1 base, and 10 bases lay in between. With respect to this clone: The antigen is unknown.

The receptor's source is a man between 60 and 70 years old with T-cell large granular lymphocyte leukemia. Some clones in this sample may be carry-over from other donors' samples. Sequencing was carried out using peripheral blood mononuclear cells. The chain combines TRBV5-1 with TRBJ2-2; possible D gene TRBD2, 6 bases. CDR3 sequence reads: CASSLAVAENTGELFF. In nucleotides, the CDR3 is TGCGCCAGCAGCTTGGCGGTAGCGGAGAACACCGGGGAGCTGTTTTTT. Full variable domain (missing parts from reference TRBV5-1 and TRBJ2-2): KAGVTQTPRYLIKTRGQQVTLSCSPISGHRSVSWYQQTPGQGLQFLFEYFSETQRNKGNFPGRFSGRQFSNSRSEMNVSTLELGDSALYLCASSLAVAENTGELFFGEGSRLTVL.